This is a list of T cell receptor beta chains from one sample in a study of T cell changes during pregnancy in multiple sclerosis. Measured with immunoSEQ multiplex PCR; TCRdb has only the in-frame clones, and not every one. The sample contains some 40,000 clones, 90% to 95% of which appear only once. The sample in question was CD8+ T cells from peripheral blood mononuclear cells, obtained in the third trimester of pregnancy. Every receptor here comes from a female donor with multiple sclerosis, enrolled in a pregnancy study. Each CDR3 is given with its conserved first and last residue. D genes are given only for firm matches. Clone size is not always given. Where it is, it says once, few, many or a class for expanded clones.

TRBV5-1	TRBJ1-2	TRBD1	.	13	CASRSTGNYGYTF	TGCGCCAGCAGGTCGACAGGGAACTATGGCTACACCTTC
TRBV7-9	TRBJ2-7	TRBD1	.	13	CASSSPDRGQQYF	TGTGCCAGCAGCTCCCCCGACAGGGGCCAGCAGTACTTC
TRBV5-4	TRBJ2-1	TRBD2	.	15	CASSTGLGDPNEQFF	TGTGCCAGCAGCACCGGACTAGGAGACCCCAATGAGCAGTTCTTC
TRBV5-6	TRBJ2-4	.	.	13	CASSPPSGNIQYF	TGTGCCAGCAGCCCGCCCTCCGGGAACATTCAGTACTTC
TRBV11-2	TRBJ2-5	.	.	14	CASSLVPRGETQYF	TGTGCCAGCAGCTTAGTACCCAGGGGAGAGACCCAGTACTTC
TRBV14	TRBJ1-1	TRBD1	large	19	CASSHSFRDRGSVNTEAFF	TGTGCCAGCAGCCACAGCTTCCGAGACAGGGGCTCGGTGAACACTGAAGCTTTCTTT
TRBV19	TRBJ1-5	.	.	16	CASSKGASYSNQPQHF	TGTGCCAGTAGTAAAGGGGCATCCTATAGCAATCAGCCCCAGCATTTT
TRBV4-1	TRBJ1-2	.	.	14	CASSQVDTGYGYTF	TGCGCCAGCAGCCAAGTGGACACGGGTTATGGCTACACCTTC
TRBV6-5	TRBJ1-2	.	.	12	CASSYEGAGYTF	TGTGCCAGCAGTTATGAGGGAGCTGGCTACACCTTC
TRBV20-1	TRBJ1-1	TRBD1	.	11	CSASGTGGESF	TGCAGTGCCTCCGGGACAGGGGGCGAGTCCTTT
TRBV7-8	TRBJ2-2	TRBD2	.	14	CASSPGGGTGELFF	TGTGCCAGCAGCCCCGGGGGGGGAACCGGGGAGCTGTTTTTT
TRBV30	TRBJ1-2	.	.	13	CAWSVTSHYGYTF	TGTGCCTGGAGTGTAACGAGCCACTATGGCTACACCTTC
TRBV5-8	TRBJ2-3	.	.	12	CASSLLVDTQYF	TGTGCCAGCAGCTTGCTCGTAGATACGCAGTATTTT
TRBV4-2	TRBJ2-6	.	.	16	CASSPSSGSGANVLTF	TGTGCCAGCAGCCCTTCCTCAGGGTCTGGGGCCAACGTCCTGACTTTC
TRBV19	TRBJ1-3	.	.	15	CASSTTDSAGNTIYF	TGTGCCAGTAGTACAACCGACAGCGCTGGAAACACCATATATTTT
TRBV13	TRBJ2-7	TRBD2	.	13	CASSLRERGRLHF	TGTGCCAGCAGCCTCCGGGAGCGGGGCCGCTTGCACTTC
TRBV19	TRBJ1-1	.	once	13	CAILDTTNTEAFF	TGTGCCATTTTGGACACAACCAACACTGAAGCTTTCTTT
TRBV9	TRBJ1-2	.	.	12	CASSEDSYGYTF	TGTGCCAGCAGCGAGGACAGCTATGGCTACACCTTC
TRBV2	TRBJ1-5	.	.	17	CASSDGRLYHSNQPQHF	TGTGCCAGCAGTGACGGCAGGCTCTATCATAGCAATCAGCCCCAGCATTTT
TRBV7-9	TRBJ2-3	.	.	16	CASSPPLDRLGDTQYF	TGTGCCAGCAGCCCGCCCCTTGACAGGTTAGGCGATACGCAGTATTTT